The present T cell receptor (beta chain) was sequenced within a study of regulatory T cells in long-lasting Graves disease. The V gene's germline CDR1 is SGHDN and CDR2 FVKESK. Trimming removed 4 bases at V and 1 base at J, with 11 bases between. This CDR3 is 15 amino acids long. CDR3-region Arm-PCR and iRepertoire HTBI primers produced the TCR beta libraries. One entry per CDR3 protein, called by TCRdb with MiXCR from the multiplex PCR reads. This table has a few hundred thousand distinct CDR3 sequences, approximately 12% appearing once. Documented time point: newly diagnosed GD, antithyroid drugs for less than 3 months. With RNA extracted from PBMCs as input, the TCR library was made. The data also belong to a second study, concerning T cells in Graves' hyperthyroidism and ophthalmopathy. As that report states: The model identified upcoming ophthalmopathy a median roughly 6.5 months ahead of onset.

The chain links TRBV14 to TRBJ1-3; perhaps TRBD1 as D (6 bases). This TCR was recovered from a woman aged 18-29 years with Graves disease. Material: peripheral blood mononuclear cells (PBMCs), obtained at new diagnosis, from a patient treated with antithyroid drugs. CDR3 DNA sequence: TGTGCCAGCAGCCTTTACAGGGAATCTGGAAACACCATATATTTT. Protein product: CASSLYRESGNTIYF.